A selection of T cell receptor beta chains follows, all from one sample in a study of blood T cell repertoires in COVID-19. Sequencing was performed with immunoSEQ multiplex PCR; in TCRdb, only in-frame clones are kept and a portion is missing. The table shows about 160,000 clones, with approximately 80% occurring only once. Sequences were obtained from peripheral blood. These receptors came from a man aged 60-69 years with acute or convalescent COVID-19. Both conserved end residues are part of each CDR3. The order of the fields is J gene, D gene, clone size, V gene, CDR3 DNA, CDR3 protein. The D gene is left open where the match is weak. Not every row has a clone size; where given, it reads once, few, many or a size class.

TRBJ2-3,.,once,TRBV11-2,TGTGCCAGCAGCTCAGGACTTTTCACGGATACGCAGTATTTT,CASSSGLFTDTQYF
TRBJ1-2,TRBD1,.,TRBV30,TGTGCCTGGAGGGGGACAGGGGGCGGCCCGGGCTATGGCTACACCTTC,CAWRGTGGGPGYGYTF
TRBJ1-1,TRBD1,.,TRBV24-1,TGTGCCACCAGTGATTCTACAGGGGAGGATGGCACTGAAGCTTTCTTT,CATSDSTGEDGTEAFF
TRBJ2-7,.,.,TRBV9,TGTGCCAGCAACCCGACAGGCAGCTCCTACGAGCAGTACTTC,CASNPTGSSYEQYF
TRBJ2-7,.,.,TRBV6-2/TRBV6-3,TGTGCCAGCAGTTACTCGACAAAGCACTACGAGCAGTACTTC,CASSYSTKHYEQYF
TRBJ2-1,TRBD2,.,TRBV10-2,TGCGCCAGCAGTGAAAGAGGACTAGCGGGGGGAGAGAATGAGCAGTTCTTC,CASSERGLAGGENEQFF
TRBJ2-3,.,.,TRBV7-6,TGTGCCAGCAGCTTAGGGCTCGGGGGTGGCACAGATACGCAGTATTTT,CASSLGLGGGTDTQYF
TRBJ1-1,TRBD1,.,TRBV30,TGTGCCTGGAATCACGACAGGGGTTCCATTGAAGCTTTCTTT,CAWNHDRGSIEAFF
TRBJ2-3,.,.,TRBV27,TGTGCCAGCAGGACAGGAGTTAGCACAGATACGCAGTATTTT,CASRTGVSTDTQYF
TRBJ2-5,TRBD1,.,TRBV7-9,TGTGCCAGCAGCGAGACAGGGTATCTGGAGACCCAGTACTTC,CASSETGYLETQYF
TRBJ2-3,.,.,TRBV1,TGCACCAGCAGCCCCACGCCGGGACTAGCCGGAGATACGCAGTATTTT,CTSSPTPGLAGDTQYF
TRBJ2-7,.,.,TRBV4-1,TGCGCCAGCAGCCAACCCGGGACACTTTACGAGCAGTACTTC,CASSQPGTLYEQYF
TRBJ1-2,TRBD1,.,TRBV2,TGTGCCAGCAGTGCCGGGACAGGGTCCGGCTACACCTTC,CASSAGTGSGYTF
TRBJ2-5,.,.,TRBV30,TGTGCGCTACAGGGACCTTTACAAGAGACCCAGTACTTC,CALQGPLQETQYF
TRBJ2-3,TRBD2,.,TRBV9,TGTGCCAGCAGCGAGAGGGACTACCCCCCCGTCACAGATACGCAGTATTTT,CASSERDYPPVTDTQYF
TRBJ2-1,.,.,TRBV7-9,TGTGCCAGCAGCTCCCAGGGTTACAATGAGCAGTTCTTC,CASSSQGYNEQFF
TRBJ1-2,TRBD1,.,TRBV9,TGTGCCAGCAGCGCCGGACAGGGTGTATGGTATGGCTACACCTTC,CASSAGQGVWYGYTF
TRBJ2-7,TRBD2,.,TRBV7-9,TGTGCCAGCAGCGACCCGGGGACTAGCGGGCTTCTGGGGGAGCAGTACTTC,CASSDPGTSGLLGEQYF
TRBJ2-7,TRBD1,.,TRBV7-9,TGTGCCAGCAGCTTAGGCGGGACAGGGGGCTTC,CASSLGGTGGF
TRBJ1-5,.,few,TRBV27,TGTGCCAGCAGTTTATCGTCAGGGAGGACCCAGCATTTT,CASSLSSGRTQHF